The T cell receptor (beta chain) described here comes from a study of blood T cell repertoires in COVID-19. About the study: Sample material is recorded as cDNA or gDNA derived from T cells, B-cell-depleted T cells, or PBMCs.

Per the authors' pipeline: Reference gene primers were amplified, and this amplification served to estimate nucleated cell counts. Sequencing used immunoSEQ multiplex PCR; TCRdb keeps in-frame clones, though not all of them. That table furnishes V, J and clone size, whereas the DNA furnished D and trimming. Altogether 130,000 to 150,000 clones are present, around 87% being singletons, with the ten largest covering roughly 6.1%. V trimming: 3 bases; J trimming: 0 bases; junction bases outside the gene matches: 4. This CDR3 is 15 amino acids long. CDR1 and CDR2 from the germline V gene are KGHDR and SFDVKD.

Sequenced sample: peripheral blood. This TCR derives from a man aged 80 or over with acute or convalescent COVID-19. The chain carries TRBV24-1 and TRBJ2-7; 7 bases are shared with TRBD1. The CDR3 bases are TGTGCCACCAGTGATCCGGGACAGAACTCCTACGAGCAGTACTTC. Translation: CATSDPGQNSYEQYF.